This T cell receptor beta chain was captured by sequencing in a study of blood T cells in healthy people across ages. The authors ran a second PCR of 7 to 11 cycles using a sample-barcoded 5' primer and a J-beta primer mix. TCRdb ran MiXCR on the 5' RACE reads and lists one entry per CDR3 protein. Here the sample spans roughly 1,700,000 distinct CDR3 sequences, 25% to 30% being singletons. This clonotype has only a few counts. Its antigen is still unknown. General study results and limits: Donor CMV status was unknown, possibly confounding expanded clonotype changes.

V lost 5 bases to trimming and J lost 4 bases; unmatched junction nucleotides: 4. Germline values: CDR1 GTSNPN, CDR2 SVGIG (reference sequence). The CDR3 has 14 residues. This sequence was found in a woman younger than 45 in good health. The rearrangement joins TRBV30 to TRBJ2-5, with 13 bases that match TRBD2. Sequencing was carried out using blood. CDR3 DNA: TGTGCCTGGCGACTAGCGGGAGGCTCAGAGACCCAGTACTTC. Translation gives CAWRLAGGSETQYF.